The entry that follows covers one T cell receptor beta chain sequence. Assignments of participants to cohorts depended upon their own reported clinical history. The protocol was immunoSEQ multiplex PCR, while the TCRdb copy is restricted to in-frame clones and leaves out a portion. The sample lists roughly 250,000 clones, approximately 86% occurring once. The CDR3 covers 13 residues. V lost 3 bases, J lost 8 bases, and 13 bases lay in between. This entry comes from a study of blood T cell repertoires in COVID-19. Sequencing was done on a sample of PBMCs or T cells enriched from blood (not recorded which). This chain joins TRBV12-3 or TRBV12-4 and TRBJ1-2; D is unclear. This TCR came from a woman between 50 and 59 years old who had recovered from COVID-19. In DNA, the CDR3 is TGTGCCAGCAGTTTTTCGGGGTTTGGAGGCTACACCTTC. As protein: CASSFSGFGGYTF.